The sequence of this T cell receptor beta chain was determined in a study of breast tumors, draining lymph nodes, adjacent tissues. Regarding this clonotype: The antigen is unknown.

From the multiplex PCR reads, TCRdb called clonotypes with MiXCR, one entry per CDR3 protein. The sample contains about 220,000 distinct CDR3 sequences, roughly a third of which appear only once. The lymph nodes were axillary draining lymph nodes from breast cancer patients. Regarding the study as a whole: Tumor and nontumor repertoires were significantly more similar in luminal-like than in basal-like breast cancer. Tumor repertoires ranked between lymph nodes and nontumor tissue in diversity, with V and J gene preferences. The lymph node origin of tumor T cells was framed as consistent with a hypothesis, not demonstrated.

The sample comprised axillary lymph node tissue. This clonotype originated in a female donor with breast cancer. Some clones in this sample may be carry-over from other donors' samples.

The CDR3 DNA reads as TGTGCCAGCAGCTTACAGACGGGCCTGGAGGGAGAGACCCAGTACTTC. Translating it yields CASSLQTGLEGETQYF. The chain recombines TRBV7-9 with TRBJ2-5; D possibly corresponds to TRBD2 (6 bases). V was shortened by 2 bases and J by 4 bases, with 17 bases between the two germline ends. CDR3 length equals 16 residues. Germline V lookup: CDR1 SEHNR, CDR2 FQNEAQ (reference sequence).